Presented here are 19 T cell receptor beta chains from one specimen sequenced in a study of long-term antiretroviral therapy in people with HIV. It was version v3.0 of the immunoSEQ assay that was run at survey level. The assay was immunoSEQ multiplex PCR, and TCRdb's table has in-frame clones only and misses some. The data contain over 30,000 clones, about 85% of them singletons. The sample in question was unsorted PBMCs, obtained 1.9 years after starting antiretroviral therapy. The receptors derive from a man younger than 35 with HIV.

The sample holds one count of this clone. The V call is TRBV7-2, the J call TRBJ2-2; TRBD2 is a possible D gene (6 bases). V was shortened by 1 base and J by 6 bases, with 15 bases between the two germline ends. Germline CDR1 SGHTA, CDR2 FQGNSA. This CDR3 contains 16 residues. CDR3 in amino acids: CASSLVGGLHSGELFF. The CDR3 DNA follows: TGTGCCAGCAGCTTAGTCGGGGGACTTCACTCCGGGGAGCTGTTTTTT.

The J gene is TRBJ1-2, the V gene TRBV5-5; D unclear. Trimming removed 0 bases from V and 0 bases from J, with 6 bases in between. Looked up from germline, CDR1 is SGHKS and CDR2 is YYEKEE (reference sequence). The CDR3 extends over 14 amino acids. The CDR3 spells CASSLAHANYGYTF. The CDR3 DNA reads as TGTGCCAGCAGCTTGGCCCATGCTAACTATGGCTACACCTTC.

V usage is TRBV6-1 and J usage is TRBJ1-1; no reliable D call. Germline loops: CDR1 MNHNS, CDR2 SASEGT. Trimming pared 4 bases from V and 3 bases from J, leaving 12 bases between. The CDR3 is made up of 14 amino acids. The CDR3 DNA reads TGTGCCAGCAGTGGCCGGCGGGCGGACACTGAAGCTTTCTTT. The encoded protein is CASSGRRADTEAFF.

The chain combines TRBV7-3 with TRBJ1-6; D not resolved. V lost 3 bases and J 7 bases, leaving 7 bases between the germline ends. CDR3 length: 13 amino acids. Germline V CDR1 and CDR2: SGHTA, FQGTGA. CDR3 in DNA: TGTGCCAGCAGCTTCGATGGGAATTCACCCCTCCACTTT. Its translation: CASSFDGNSPLHF.

This sequence joins TRBV6-1 and TRBJ1-5; D gene ambiguous. CDR3 length equals 14 residues. Germline CDR1 and CDR2: MNHNS and SASEGT. V was cut by 4 bases and J by 7 bases, with 14 bases left in between. This chain's CDR3 is CASSVQSWNQPQHF. CDR3 bases: TGTGCCAGCAGTGTCCAGAGCTGGAACCAGCCCCAGCATTTT.

The chain recombines TRBV7-9 with TRBJ2-5, with TRBD2 matching 7 bases. This CDR3 has 14 amino acids. The germline V gene has CDR1 SEHNR and CDR2 FQNEAQ (reference sequence). Trimming at V came to 6 bases and at J to 3 bases, leaving 7 bases not matched to a gene. DNA for the CDR3: TGTGCCAGCAGTCACCGTCGGGGGGAAGAGACCCAGTACTTC. It specifies CASSHRRGEETQYF.

The chain uses TRBV5-4 and TRBJ2-5; TRBD1 might be the D (5 bases). V shed 2 bases and J shed 5 bases, with 10 bases lying between them. Germline loops: CDR1 SGHNT, CDR2 YYREEE (reference sequence). The CDR3 runs 13 residues. The CDR3 bases are TGTGCCAGCAGCTTACAGGTTGGGGAGACCCAGTACTTC. It encodes CASSLQVGETQYF. Combining the CDR3 with reference TRBV5-4 and TRBJ2-5 gives the whole variable domain ETGVTQSPTHLIKTRGQQVTLRCSSQSGHNTVSWYQQALGQGPQFIFQYYREEENGRGNFPPRFSGLQFPNYSSELNVNALELDDSALYLCASSLQVGETQYFGPGTRLLVL.

This chain joins TRBV2 and TRBJ2-3; 8 nucleotides line up with TRBD1. CDR3 length: 14 residues. The V gene's germline CDR1 is SNHLY and CDR2 FYNNEI. Trimming took 10 bases from V and 2 from J; bases not matched to a gene: 8. As DNA, the CDR3 is TGTGCCACCGACGGACAGGGACTCACAGATACGCAGTATTTT. It translates to CATDGQGLTDTQYF.

The chain recombines TRBV13 with TRBJ2-6, with a possible D match to TRBD2 (5 bases). The CDR3 length is 16 residues. Trimming shortened V by 1 base and J by 1 base, and 8 bases separated the two germline ends. CDR1 PRHDT and CDR2 FYEKMQ come from the germline V gene (reference sequence). CDR3 loop: CASSLETGSGANVLTF. The CDR3 DNA sequence: TGTGCCAGCAGCTTAGAAACGGGGTCTGGGGCCAACGTCCTGACTTTC. Complete variable domain (other parts from reference TRBV13 and TRBJ2-6): AAGVIQSPRHLIKEKRETATLKCYPIPRHDTVYWYQQGPGQDPQFLISFYEKMQSDKGSIPDRFSAQQFSDYHSELNMSSLELGDSALYFCASSLETGSGANVLTFGAGSRLTVL.

The chain uses TRBV28 and TRBJ1-6; tentatively, D is TRBD1 (6 bases). The CDR3 runs 16 residues. Trimming removed 4 bases from V and 4 bases from J, with 14 bases in between. Germline V gene sequence: CDR1 MDHEN, CDR2 SYDVKM. CDR3 nucleotide sequence: TGTGCCAGCAGTTCCCTCGGGACACCTTATAATTCACCCCTCCACTTT. This codes for CASSSLGTPYNSPLHF.

The V call is TRBV7-8, the J call TRBJ1-5; D might be TRBD1 (6 bases). In germline, CDR1 is SGHVS, CDR2 FQNEAQ. CDR3 length equals 15 residues. V was clipped by 1 base and J by 3 bases, with 10 bases between them. In DNA, the CDR3 is TGTGCCAGCAGCTTAGTTCGGGGGCCCAATCAGCCCCAGCATTTT. Translation gives CASSLVRGPNQPQHF.

In DNA form, the CDR3 reads TGTGCCAGCAGCTGGGGTATCGGGACAGGGGTTGGAAACACCATATATTTT. Amino acids: CASSWGIGTGVGNTIYF. J is TRBJ1-3 and V is TRBV9; the match to TRBD1 covers 10 bases. This CDR3 comprises 17 residues. Germline values: CDR1 SGDLS, CDR2 YYNGEE. The trim removed 4 bases at V and 3 bases at J, leaving 10 bases unmatched.

This chain links TRBV4-1 with TRBJ2-7; D call uncertain. Germline lookup yields CDR1 MGHRA and CDR2 YSYEKL. This CDR3 is 14 amino acids long. Trimming shortened V by 1 base and J by 0 bases, and 7 bases separated the two germline ends. The CDR3 region is CASSQVKSSYEQYF. Written as DNA, the CDR3 is TGCGCCAGCAGCCAAGTAAAGAGCTCCTACGAGCAGTACTTC.

The rearrangement uses TRBV7-6 and TRBJ2-1, with D possibly matching TRBD1 (5 bases). The CDR3 spans 12 residues. Trimming removed 5 bases from V and 8 bases from J, with 10 bases in between. Germline V gene data show CDR1 as SGHVS and CDR2 as FNYEAQ. CDR3 amino acids: CASSKSGYEQFF. The CDR3 DNA reads TGTGCCAGCAGCAAGTCAGGGTATGAGCAGTTCTTC.

This chain connects TRBV4-2 to TRBJ2-2, with D unclear. Germline CDR1 and CDR2: LGHNA and YNFKEQ. The CDR3 has 16 amino acids. The V and J ends lost 1 base and 5 bases respectively, with 14 bases between them. The CDR3 coding sequence is TGTGCCAGCAGCCAAGCGGATCTCCCTGGGACCGGGGAGCTGTTTTTT. It encodes CASSQADLPGTGELFF.

This sequence joins TRBV5-8 and TRBJ2-2, with D possibly TRBD2 on 5 matching bases. Germline V CDR1 and CDR2: SGHTS, YDEGEE. V was pared by 7 bases and J by 6 bases, with 13 bases between. The CDR3 spans 13 residues. The CDR3 sequence is CASGLGTPGELFF. CDR3 bases: TGTGCCAGCGGACTGGGTACACCCGGGGAGCTGTTTTTT. Supplemented by reference TRBV5-8 and TRBJ2-2, the full variable domain reads EAGVTQSPTHLIKTRGQQATLRCSPISGHTSVYWYQQALGLGLQFLLWYDEGEERNRGNFPPRFSGRQFPNYSSELNVNALELEDSALYLCASGLGTPGELFFGEGSRLTVL.

The chain employs TRBV14 and TRBJ2-3, with unresolved D. The germline V gene encodes CDR1 SGHDN and CDR2 FVKESK. The CDR3 has 12 amino acids. Between the trimmed V and J ends, which lost 1 base and 3 bases, there was a span of 2 bases. In DNA form, the CDR3 reads TGTGCCAGCAGCCAAGTGACAGATACGCAGTATTTT. It is translated as CASSQVTDTQYF.

The V and J genes are TRBV30 and TRBJ2-7; D is possibly TRBD1 (5 bases). Trimming pared 8 bases from V and 4 bases from J, leaving 18 bases between. Germline V gene data show CDR1 as GTSNPN and CDR2 as SVGIG (reference sequence). The CDR3 extends over 13 amino acids. The CDR3 sequence is CAIEAGQRYEQYF. The CDR3 DNA sequence: TGTGCCATCGAGGCAGGGCAGAGGTACGAGCAGTACTTC.

This sequence joins TRBV6-5 and TRBJ1-1, with TRBD1 as a possible D gene (5 bases). V was shortened by 0 bases and J by 0 bases, with 8 bases between the two germline ends. CDR3 length: 15 residues. CDR1 is MNHEY and CDR2 is SVGAGI in the germline V gene. The CDR3 DNA follows: TGTGCCAGCAGTTACTCGGGAGGGGTGAACACTGAAGCTTTCTTT. This translates into CASSYSGGVNTEAFF.